The present T cell receptor beta chain was sequenced within a study of post-analysis software for immune sequencing data. The overall study: Patients had relapsing-remitting, secondary progressive or progressive-relapsing multiple sclerosis; some lacked subtype.

A remark on this clonotype: Its target is unknown.

Built from TCR beta cDNA, the libraries had unique molecular identifiers in them. Yield was some 500,000 cDNA molecules from 1 to 10 million T cells. TCRdb reprocessed the PCR reads with MiXCR, giving one entry per CDR3 protein. The sample shows fewer than 850,000 distinct CDR3 sequences, roughly 27% of them seen only once. Study conclusions and caveats: Normalized Chao1 diversity in multiple sclerosis patients fell significantly below that of controls. Under F measure analysis, samples from one preparation batch co-clustered strongly.

This TCR was recovered from a girl aged 10-17 years with multiple sclerosis. Sequencing input: blood.

The CDR3, as DNA: TGTGCCAGCAGTTTAAGCGGGAGGTTGAATGAGCAGTACTTC. This sequence encodes CASSLSGRLNEQYF. The V and J genes are TRBV28 and TRBJ2-5; 9 bases are shared with TRBD2. The CDR3 sequence is 14 residues long. CDR1 MDHEN and CDR2 SYDVKM come from the germline V gene. V was clipped by 2 bases and J by 11 bases; unmatched bases: 9.